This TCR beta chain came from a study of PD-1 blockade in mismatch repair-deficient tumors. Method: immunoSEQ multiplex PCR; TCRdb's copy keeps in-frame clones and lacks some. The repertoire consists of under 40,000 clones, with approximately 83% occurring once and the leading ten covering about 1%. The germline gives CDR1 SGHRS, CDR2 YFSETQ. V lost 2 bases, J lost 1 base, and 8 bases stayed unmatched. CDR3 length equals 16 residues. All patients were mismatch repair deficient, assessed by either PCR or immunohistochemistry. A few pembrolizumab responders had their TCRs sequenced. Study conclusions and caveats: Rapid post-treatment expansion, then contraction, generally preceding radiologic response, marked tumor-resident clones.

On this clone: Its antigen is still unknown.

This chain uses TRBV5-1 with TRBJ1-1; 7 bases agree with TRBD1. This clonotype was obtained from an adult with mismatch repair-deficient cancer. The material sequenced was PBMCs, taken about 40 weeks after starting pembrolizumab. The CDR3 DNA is TGCGCCAGCAGCTTAGCAGGGGGTGGTGGGAACACTGAAGCTTTCTTT. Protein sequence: CASSLAGGGGNTEAFF. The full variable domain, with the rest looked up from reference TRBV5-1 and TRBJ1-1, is KAGVTQTPRYLIKTRGQQVTLSCSPISGHRSVSWYQQTPGQGLQFLFEYFSETQRNKGNFPGRFSGRQFSNSRSEMNVSTLELGDSALYLCASSLAGGGGNTEAFFGQGTRLTVV.